One sample yielded the 2 T cell receptor beta chains listed below, sequenced in a study of T-cell memory formation after mild COVID-19. TCRdb re-called the 5' RACE reads through MiXCR, storing one row per CDR3 protein. The table shows some 190,000 distinct CDR3 sequences, with around 15% occurring only once. The sequenced material came from PBMCs or a T cell subset sorted from them (not recorded which). The receptors were sampled from an adult woman who had mild COVID-19 (a few samples of this study predate the infection). Cell type and time point are not known.

The genes are TRBV28 and TRBJ1-1; D not certain. Per germline, CDR1 MDHEN and CDR2 SYDVKM. The CDR3 spans 13 residues. Trimming took off 3 bases at V and 3 bases at J, with 8 bases between the two ends. The CDR3: CASSFWQDTEAFF. The CDR3 bases are TGTGCCAGCAGTTTTTGGCAAGACACTGAAGCTTTCTTT.

This clonotype has at least ten counts. CDR3 DNA sequence: TGTGCCAGCTCACGGGGCAGGGAAGAGACCCAGTACTTC. Its translation: CASSRGREETQYF. The gene calls are TRBV18 and TRBJ2-5, with a tentative D call TRBD1 (5 bases). This CDR3 comprises 13 residues. The germline V gene encodes CDR1 KGHSH and CDR2 LQKENI. V lost 4 bases and J lost 3, with 9 bases in between.